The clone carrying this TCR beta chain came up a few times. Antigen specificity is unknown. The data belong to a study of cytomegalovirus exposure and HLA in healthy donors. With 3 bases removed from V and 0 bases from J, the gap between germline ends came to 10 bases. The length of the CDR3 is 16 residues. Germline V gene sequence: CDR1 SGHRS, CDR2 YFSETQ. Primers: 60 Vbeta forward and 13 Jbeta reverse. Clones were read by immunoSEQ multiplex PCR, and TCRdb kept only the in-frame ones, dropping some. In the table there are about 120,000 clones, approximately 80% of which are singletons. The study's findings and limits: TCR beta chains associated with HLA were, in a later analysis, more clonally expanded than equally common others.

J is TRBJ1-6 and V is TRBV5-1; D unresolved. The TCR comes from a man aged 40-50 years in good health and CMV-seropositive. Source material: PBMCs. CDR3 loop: CASSYLLGSYNSPLHF. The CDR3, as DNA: TGCGCCAGCAGCTATTTACTTGGCTCCTATAATTCACCCCTCCACTTT.